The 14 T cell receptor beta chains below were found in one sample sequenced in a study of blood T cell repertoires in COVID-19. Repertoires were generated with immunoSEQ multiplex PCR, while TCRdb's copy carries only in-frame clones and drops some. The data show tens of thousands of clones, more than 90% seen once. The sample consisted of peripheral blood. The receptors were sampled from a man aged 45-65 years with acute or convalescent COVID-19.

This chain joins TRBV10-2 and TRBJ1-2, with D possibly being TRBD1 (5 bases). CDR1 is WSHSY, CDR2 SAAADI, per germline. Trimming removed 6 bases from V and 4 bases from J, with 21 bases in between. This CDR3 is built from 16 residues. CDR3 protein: CASRPPWGGITYGYTF. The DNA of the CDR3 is TGCGCCAGCAGACCACCCTGGGGGGGTATCACCTATGGCTACACCTTC.

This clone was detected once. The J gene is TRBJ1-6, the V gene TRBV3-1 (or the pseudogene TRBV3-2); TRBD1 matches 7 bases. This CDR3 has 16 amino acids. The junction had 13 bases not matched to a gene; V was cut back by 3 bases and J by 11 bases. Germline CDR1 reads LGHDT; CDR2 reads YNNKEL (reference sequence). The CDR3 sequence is CASSQNRGRSPAPLHF. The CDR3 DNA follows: TGTGCCAGCAGCCAGAACAGGGGAAGGAGTCCGGCACCCCTCCACTTT.

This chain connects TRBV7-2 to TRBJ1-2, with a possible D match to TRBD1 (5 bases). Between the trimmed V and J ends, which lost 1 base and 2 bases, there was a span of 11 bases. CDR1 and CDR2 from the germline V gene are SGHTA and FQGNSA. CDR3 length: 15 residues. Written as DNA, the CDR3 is TGTGCCAGCAGCTTAGGCCAGGGAAGGAACTATGGCTACACCTTC. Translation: CASSLGQGRNYGYTF.

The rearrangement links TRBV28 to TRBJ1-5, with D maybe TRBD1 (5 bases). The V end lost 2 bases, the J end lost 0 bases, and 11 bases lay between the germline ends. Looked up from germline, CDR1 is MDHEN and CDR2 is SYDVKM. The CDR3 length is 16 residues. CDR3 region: CASSLGGGNSNQPQHF. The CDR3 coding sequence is TGTGCCAGCAGTTTAGGGGGGGGGAATAGCAATCAGCCCCAGCATTTT.

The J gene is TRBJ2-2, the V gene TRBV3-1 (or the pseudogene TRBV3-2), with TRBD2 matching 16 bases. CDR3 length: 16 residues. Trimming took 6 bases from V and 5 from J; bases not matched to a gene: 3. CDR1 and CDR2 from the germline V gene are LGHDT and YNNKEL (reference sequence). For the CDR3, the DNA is TGTGCCAGCAGGGGACTAGCGGGAGGGCGGACCGGGGAGCTGTTTTTT. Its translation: CASRGLAGGRTGELFF.

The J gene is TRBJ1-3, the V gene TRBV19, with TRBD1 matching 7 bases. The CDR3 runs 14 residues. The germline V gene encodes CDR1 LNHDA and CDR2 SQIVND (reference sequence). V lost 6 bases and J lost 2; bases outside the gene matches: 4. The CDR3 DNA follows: TGTGCCAGTAGCTCCGGACAGGCTGGAAACACCATATATTTT. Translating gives CASSSGQAGNTIYF.

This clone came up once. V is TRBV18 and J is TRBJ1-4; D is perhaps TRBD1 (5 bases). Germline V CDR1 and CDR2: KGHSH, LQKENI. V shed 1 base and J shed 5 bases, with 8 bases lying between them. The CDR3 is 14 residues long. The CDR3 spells CASSPRQGNEKLFF. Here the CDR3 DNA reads TGTGCCAGCTCACCACGGCAGGGAAATGAAAAACTGTTTTTT.

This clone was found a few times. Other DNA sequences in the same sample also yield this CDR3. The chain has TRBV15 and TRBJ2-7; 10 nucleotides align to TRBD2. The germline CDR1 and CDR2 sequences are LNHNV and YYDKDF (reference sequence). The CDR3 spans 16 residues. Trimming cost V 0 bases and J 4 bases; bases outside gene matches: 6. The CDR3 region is CATSRDLAGAYYEQYF. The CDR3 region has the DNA TGTGCCACCAGCAGAGATCTAGCGGGAGCGTATTACGAGCAGTACTTC.

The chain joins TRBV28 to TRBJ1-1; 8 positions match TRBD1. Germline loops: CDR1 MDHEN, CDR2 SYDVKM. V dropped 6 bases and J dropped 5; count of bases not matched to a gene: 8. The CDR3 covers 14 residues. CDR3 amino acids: CASRTGTGRTEAFF. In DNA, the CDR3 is TGTGCCAGCAGGACCGGGACAGGTAGGACTGAAGCTTTCTTT.

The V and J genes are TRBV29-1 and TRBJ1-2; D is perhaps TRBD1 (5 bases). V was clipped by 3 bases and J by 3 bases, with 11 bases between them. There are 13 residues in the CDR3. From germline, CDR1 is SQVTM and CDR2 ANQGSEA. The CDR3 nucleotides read TGCAGCGTTGATAGGGGCAGCTACTATGGCTACACCTTC. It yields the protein CSVDRGSYYGYTF. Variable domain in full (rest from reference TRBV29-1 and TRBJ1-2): SAVISQKPSRDICQRGTSLTIQCQVDSQVTMMFWYRQQPGQSLTLIATANQGSEATYESGFVIDKFPISRPNLTFSTLTVSNMSPEDSSIYLCSVDRGSYYGYTFGSGTRLTVV.

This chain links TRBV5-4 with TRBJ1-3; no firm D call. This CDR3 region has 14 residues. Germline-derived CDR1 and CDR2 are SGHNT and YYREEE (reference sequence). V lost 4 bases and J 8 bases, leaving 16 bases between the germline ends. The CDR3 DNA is TGTGCCAGCAGCCCGACGAGGGAAAGATACACCATATATTTT. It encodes CASSPTRERYTIYF.

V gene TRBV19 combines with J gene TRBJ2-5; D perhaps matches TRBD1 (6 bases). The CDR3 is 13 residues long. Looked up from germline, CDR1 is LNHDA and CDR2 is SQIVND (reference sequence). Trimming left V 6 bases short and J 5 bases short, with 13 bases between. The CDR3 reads CASSDTGLETQYF. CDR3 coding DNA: TGTGCCAGTAGCGATACAGGGCTCGAGACCCAGTACTTC.

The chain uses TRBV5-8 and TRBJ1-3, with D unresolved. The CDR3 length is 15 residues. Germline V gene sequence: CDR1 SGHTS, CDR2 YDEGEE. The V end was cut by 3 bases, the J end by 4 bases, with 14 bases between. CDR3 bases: TGTGCCAGCAGCTCCGGGGAAAGGCCAGGAAACACCATATATTTT. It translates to CASSSGERPGNTIYF. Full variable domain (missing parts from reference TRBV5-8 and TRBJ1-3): EAGVTQSPTHLIKTRGQQATLRCSPISGHTSVYWYQQALGLGLQFLLWYDEGEERNRGNFPPRFSGRQFPNYSSELNVNALELEDSALYLCASSSGERPGNTIYFGEGSWLTVV.

Here the CDR3 DNA reads TGTGCCAGCAGTTCCGGAATTACAGGGAAGGTCGTAGCTTTCTTT. It encodes CASSSGITGKVVAFF. The chain recombines TRBV6-5 with TRBJ1-1; D is possibly TRBD1 (6 bases). Germline values: CDR1 MNHEY, CDR2 SVGAGI. The CDR3 is 15 residues long. The germline V and J ends were trimmed by 4 bases and 10 bases, with 22 bases remaining between them.